One T cell receptor (beta chain) is described in this entry. The specificity of this receptor is unknown. No qualities accompany the bases; no much larger clone lies one base away. These data originate in a study of shared clonotypes between healthy human individuals (dated by TCRdb to about 2020). Regarding the complete study: The cohort comprised a couple of women and a few men aged 18 to 49 years. Per donor, three plates each were used for CD4 naive and CD4 memory, two for CD8 naive, and one for CD8 memory. To estimate repertoire size and how much clonotype sharing occurs between individuals, the study deeply sequenced the blood TCR repertoires of about five healthy adults. Different laboratories and diverse techniques were used to prepare libraries and sequence TCR repertoires, to increase sequencing depth and limit assay-specific biases. Per donor, leukapheresis produced somewhere between about 0.94 and 9.5 billion PBMCs.

The CDR3 covers 15 residues, taking in both the cysteine and the phenylalanine. Only CDR3 DNA is held: 45 bases, read in frame from base 1. In the germline V gene, CDR1 corresponds to MDHEN and CDR2 to SYDVKM. Trimming at the junction amounts to 2 bases on V and 3 bases on J, and the germline ends lie 11 bases apart. Using the deep immunoSEQ assay, multiplex PCR amplified TCR CDR3 regions from genomic DNA. Extracted genomic DNA from each cell subset was distributed evenly across all wells of several immunoSEQ 96-well plates, and each plate was treated as a replicate. For sorted subsets, each replicate PCR was loaded with approximately 190 ng genomic DNA, equivalent to about 30,000 T cell genomes. Purified libraries were measured with a Qubit 3.0 fluorometer, size-checked on a Bioanalyzer 2100, and measured again with the KAPA Library Quantification kit. Every immunoSEQ 96-well plate was sequenced on a separate single-read 150-cycle Illumina NextSeq 550 flow cell. From the authors' description of their analysis: Because the immunoSEQ output held only junctional sequences and lacked quality scores, the filtering could not match the filtering applied to full-length reads. To assign V/J genes and CDR3, sequences were annotated using PyIR, a Python wrapper for IgBLAST v1.9, with IMGT germline references. Reads with weak V/J assignments (E-value above 1e-6), missing CDR3, stop codons, out-of-frame junctions, or ambiguous translated residues were removed. V3J clonotypes were defined as sequences sharing an identical inferred V gene, J gene, and CDR3 amino acid sequence. Percentage overlap between repertoires was calculated by dividing the number of shared unique clonotypes by the size of the smaller repertoire. Repertoire richness was assessed with RTK rarefaction, the Chao1 estimator, and Recon v2.1 estimates of unobserved clonotypes. OLGA was used to compute generation probabilities for all TCRbeta clonotypes that the gDNA method yielded from a few donors. Here the immuneACCESS table is served through TCRdb, limited to in-frame sequences with V and J called. Missing clones are a known gap in these copies; in checked studies unresolved V genes cover under half, and the rest lacks a known reason. D and trimming come from the DNA, and the V and J calls and clone size come from that table. This sample has some 2.1 million clones in its table, and just over 90% of those were observed once. The ten largest clonotypes hold about 1.6% of the sample.

Overall study results and their limits: Pairwise subsampling led to the expectation that sequencing depth would affect the degree of clonotype sharing among donors. Sampling was restricted to blood, and TCR repertoires in tissue are likely to differ from TCR repertoires in blood. Higher generation probabilities were observed for clonotypes shared by all four sorted-subset donors than for non-shared clonotypes. Estimated clonotype richness was generally larger for naive than for memory subsets. The small number of donors limited the genetic and exposure-history diversity represented. Rarefaction of sorted-subset datasets indicated incomplete sequencing despite the large sequencing depth. Across a few donors, 5% to 6% of naive CD4, 3% to 3.5% of naive CD8, approximately 2.5% of memory CD4, and 0.3% to 0.45% of memory CD8 clonotypes were shared.

CD8 naive samples were obtained by positive selection for CCR7 among CD45RO-negative cells, yielding a CD45RA+CCR7+ population from which TemRA cells were excluded. The donors were healthy, HIV-negative adults who had no recently reported acute infections or vaccinations. Every donor was a Caucasian adult residing in Nashville, Tennessee, USA. Blood was obtained by leukapheresis, after which PBMCs were separated by Ficoll-Histopaque density gradient centrifugation and cryopreserved in liquid nitrogen vapor phase. Analytical flow cytometry was used to check the purity and quantity of every magnetically sorted T cell population. Each sorted fraction had its genomic DNA isolated and then quantified by UV absorbance on a Nanodrop 2000c.

The chain is assembled from TRBV28 and TRBJ2-1; D gene: possibly TRBD1, on 6 matching bases. Sample: naive CD8+ T cells from PBMCs. In light of the paper, this sample's cell subset or site label describes: CD45RA+CCR7+. The origin of this receptor is a man between 18 and 35 years old in good health. Some clones in this sample may be carry-over from other donors' samples. The CDR3 region reads CASSLEGQHYNEQFF. The DNA is TGTGCCAGCAGTTTAGAAGGACAGCACTACAATGAGCAGTTCTTC.